The count of the clone carrying this T cell receptor (beta chain) is one. The data are from a study of blood T cell repertoires in COVID-19. Here immunoSEQ multiplex PCR was the method, and the copy in TCRdb shows in-frame clones only, minus some. The data contain fewer than 200,000 clones, about 72% of them singletons. From germline, CDR1 is GTSNPN and CDR2 SVGIG (reference sequence). The CDR3 covers 15 residues. V trimming: 5 bases; J trimming: 0 bases; junction bases outside the gene matches: 7. Membership in each cohort depended on participant-reported clinical history. The sample comprised PBMCs or T cells enriched from blood (not recorded which). The chain combines TRBV30 with TRBJ1-5, with TRBD1 matching over 7 bases. The clonotype was recovered from a woman between 50 and 59 years old who had recovered from COVID-19. DNA of the CDR3: TGTGCCTGGGACACAGGGGTCTATAGCAATCAGCCCCAGCATTTT. Translated, it gives CAWDTGVYSNQPQHF.